The clone carrying this TCR beta chain turned up a few times. CDR1 SGHDT and CDR2 YYEEEE come from the germline V gene. V gave up 3 bases and J gave up 0 bases; unmatched junction bases: 13. The CDR3 extends over 19 amino acids. The sample comes from a study of T cells in Graves' hyperthyroidism and ophthalmopathy. There were TCR beta CDR3 regions amplified from RNA transcripts. The study used the HTBI primer set for a first-round RT-PCR of the TCR CDR3. TCRdb fed the multiplex PCR reads into MiXCR, producing one record per CDR3 protein. The data hold 350,000 to 400,000 distinct CDR3 sequences, with 14% to 15% observed a single time. Disease duration under 2 months; hyperthyroidism patients were aged 18 to 65.

The chain couples TRBV5-6 to TRBJ2-1, with TRBD2 identical over 9 bases. The material sequenced was blood. This clonotype was obtained from a woman in her 30s with Graves' hyperthyroidism. The DNA of the CDR3 is TGTGCCAGCAGCTCCCTAATAGCGGGAGCGAGGAGCTCCTACAATGAGCAGTTCTTC. This gives the protein CASSSLIAGARSSYNEQFF.